This paragraph reports one T cell receptor beta chain. TCRdb's table, derived via immunoSEQ multiplex PCR, lists solely in-frame clones and lacks some. In the table there are roughly 72,000 clones, 93% of which are singletons. The V gene lost 0 bases and the J gene lost 4 bases, with 18 bases spanning the gap. CDR3 size: 18 residues. Germline-derived CDR1 and CDR2 are MGHRA and YSYEKL. This sample is part of a study of technical replicates of blood from several donors. The sequence was collected from a human donor in good health. The rearrangement uses TRBV4-1 and TRBJ2-2; a possible D gene is TRBD1 (5 bases). The sequencing input was T cells isolated from PBMCs. The CDR3 region is CASSQDKDPSGSTGELFF. In nucleotides, the CDR3 is TGCGCCAGCAGCCAAGATAAGGATCCGTCAGGGTCCACCGGGGAGCTGTTTTTT.